The sample holds a few counts of the clone carrying this T cell receptor (beta chain). Its matching antigen is unknown. The data were obtained in a study of T cells in Graves' hyperthyroidism and ophthalmopathy. Whole-study results and caveats: Most thyroid clonotypes with frequency above 0.001 were detected in blood. The model forecast ophthalmopathy, anticipating it by a median around 6.9 months before onset.

The V and J ends lost 2 bases and 8 bases respectively, with 13 bases between them. The CDR3 sequence is 14 residues long. CDR1 and CDR2 (germline): SEHNR, FQNEAQ (reference sequence). Regions amplified from RNA transcripts were the TCR beta CDR3 regions. With the HTBI primer set, the TCR CDR3 went through a first round of RT-PCR. Via MiXCR, TCRdb re-called the multiplex PCR reads, giving one row per CDR3 protein. Of approximately 710,000 distinct CDR3 sequences detected, around 16% appear once; the ten largest clones hold around 16%. The diagnostic basis comprised clinical symptoms, serum thyroxine and TRAb, thyroid ultrasound and orbital computed tomography. The authors obtained PBMCs from roughly 9.7 ml of fresh peripheral blood.

This sequence was found in a man aged 50 to 59 with Graves' hyperthyroidism. The chain recombines TRBV7-9 with TRBJ2-1; possible D gene TRBD1, 5 bases. Specimen: blood. The CDR3 protein is CASSLNNRFDEQFF. The CDR3 DNA is TGTGCCAGCAGCTTAAATAACAGGTTCGATGAGCAGTTCTTC.